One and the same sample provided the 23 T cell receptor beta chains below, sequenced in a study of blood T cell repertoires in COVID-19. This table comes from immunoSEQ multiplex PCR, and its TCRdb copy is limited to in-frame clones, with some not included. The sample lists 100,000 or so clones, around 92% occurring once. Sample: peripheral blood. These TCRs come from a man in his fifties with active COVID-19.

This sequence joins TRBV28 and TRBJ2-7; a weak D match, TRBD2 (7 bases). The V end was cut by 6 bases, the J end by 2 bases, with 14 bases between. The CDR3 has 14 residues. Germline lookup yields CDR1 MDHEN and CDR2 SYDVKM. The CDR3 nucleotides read TGTGCCAGCAGCAAATTGGGGGGGCCCTACGAGCAGTACTTC. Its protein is CASSKLGGPYEQYF.

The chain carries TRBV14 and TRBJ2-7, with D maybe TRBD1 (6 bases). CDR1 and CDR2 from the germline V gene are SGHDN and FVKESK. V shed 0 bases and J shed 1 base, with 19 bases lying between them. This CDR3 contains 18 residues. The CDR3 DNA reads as TGTGCCAGCAGCCAAGAGAGGCCCAGACAGGAATATTCCTACGAGCAGTACTTC. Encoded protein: CASSQERPRQEYSYEQYF. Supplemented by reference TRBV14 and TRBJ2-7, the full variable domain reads EAGVTQFPSHSVIEKGQTVTLRCDPISGHDNLYWYRRVMGKEIKFLLHFVKESKQDESGMPNNRFLAERTGGTYSTLKVQPAELEDSGVYFCASSQERPRQEYSYEQYFGPGTRLTVT.

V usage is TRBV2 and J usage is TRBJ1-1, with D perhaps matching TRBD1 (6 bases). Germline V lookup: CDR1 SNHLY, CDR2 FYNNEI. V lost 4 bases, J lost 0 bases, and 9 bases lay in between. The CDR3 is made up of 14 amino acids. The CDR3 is CASSVSGVNTEAFF. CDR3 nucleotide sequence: TGTGCCAGCAGTGTTTCAGGGGTGAACACTGAAGCTTTCTTT.

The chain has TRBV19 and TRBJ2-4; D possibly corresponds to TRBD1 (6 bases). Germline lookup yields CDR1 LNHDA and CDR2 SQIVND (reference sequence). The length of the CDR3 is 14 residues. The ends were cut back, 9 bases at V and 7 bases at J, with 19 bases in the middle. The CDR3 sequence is CASKKGHPGNIQYF. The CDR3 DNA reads TGTGCCAGCAAAAAGGGACACCCGGGGAACATTCAGTACTTC.

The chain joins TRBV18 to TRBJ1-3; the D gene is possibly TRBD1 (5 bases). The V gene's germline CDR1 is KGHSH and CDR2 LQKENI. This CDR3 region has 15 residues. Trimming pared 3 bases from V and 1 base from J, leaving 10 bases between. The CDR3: CASSPPQGSGNTIYF. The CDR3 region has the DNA TGTGCCAGCTCACCGCCCCAGGGTTCTGGAAACACCATATATTTT. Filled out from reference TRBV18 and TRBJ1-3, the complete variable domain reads NAGVMQNPRHLVRRRGQEARLRCSPMKGHSHVYWYRQLPEEGLKFMVYLQKENIIDESGMPKERFSAEFPKEGPSILRIQQVVRGDSAAYFCASSPPQGSGNTIYFGEGSWLTVV.

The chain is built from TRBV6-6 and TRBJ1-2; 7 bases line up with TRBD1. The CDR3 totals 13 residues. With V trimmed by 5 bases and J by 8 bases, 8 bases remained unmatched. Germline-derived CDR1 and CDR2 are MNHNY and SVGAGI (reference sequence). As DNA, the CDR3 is TGTGCCAGCAGTCTAGACAGGGAGAGAGGCTACACCTTC. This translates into CASSLDRERGYTF.

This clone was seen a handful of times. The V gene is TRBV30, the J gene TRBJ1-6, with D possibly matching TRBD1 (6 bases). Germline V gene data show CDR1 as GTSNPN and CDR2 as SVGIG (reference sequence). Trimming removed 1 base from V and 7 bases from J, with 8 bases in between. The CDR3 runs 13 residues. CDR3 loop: CAWSADSNSPLHF. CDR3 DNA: TGTGCCTGGAGTGCGGACAGCAATTCACCCCTCCACTTT.

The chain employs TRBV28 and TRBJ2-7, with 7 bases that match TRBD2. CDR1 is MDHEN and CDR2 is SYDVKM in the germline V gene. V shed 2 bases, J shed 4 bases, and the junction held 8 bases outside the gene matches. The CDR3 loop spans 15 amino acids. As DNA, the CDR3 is TGTGCCAGCAGTTTAGTTTCGCGGGAGAGGTACGAGCAGTACTTC. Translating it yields CASSLVSRERYEQYF.

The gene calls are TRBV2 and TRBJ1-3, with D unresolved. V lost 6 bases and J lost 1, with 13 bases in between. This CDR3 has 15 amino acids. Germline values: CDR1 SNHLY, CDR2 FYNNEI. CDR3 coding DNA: TGTGCCAGCAGGGCTACGGGTTGGTCTGGAAACACCATATATTTT. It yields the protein CASRATGWSGNTIYF.

CDR3 amino acids: CASSRWGEGYNEQFF. CDR3 sequence (DNA): TGTGCCAGCAGTCGTTGGGGGGAGGGGTACAATGAGCAGTTCTTC. V and J are TRBV28 and TRBJ2-1; 7 nucleotides agree with TRBD2. The junction had 8 bases not matched to a gene; V was cut back by 5 bases and J by 4 bases. Per the germline V gene, CDR1 is MDHEN and CDR2 is SYDVKM. CDR3 size: 15 residues.

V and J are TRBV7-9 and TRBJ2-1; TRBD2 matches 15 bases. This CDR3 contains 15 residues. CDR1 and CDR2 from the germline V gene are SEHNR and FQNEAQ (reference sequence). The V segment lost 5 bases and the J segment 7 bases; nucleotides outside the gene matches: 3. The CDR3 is CASSLGTSGRNEQFF. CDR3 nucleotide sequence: TGTGCCAGCAGCCTCGGGACTAGCGGGAGGAATGAGCAGTTCTTC.

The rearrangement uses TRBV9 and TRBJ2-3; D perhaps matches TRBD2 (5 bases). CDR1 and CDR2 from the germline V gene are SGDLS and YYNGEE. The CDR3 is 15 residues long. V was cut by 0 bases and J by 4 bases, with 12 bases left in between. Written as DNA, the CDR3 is TGTGCCAGCAGCGTAGTTGGAGGCTTGGCAGATACGCAGTATTTT. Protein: CASSVVGGLADTQYF.

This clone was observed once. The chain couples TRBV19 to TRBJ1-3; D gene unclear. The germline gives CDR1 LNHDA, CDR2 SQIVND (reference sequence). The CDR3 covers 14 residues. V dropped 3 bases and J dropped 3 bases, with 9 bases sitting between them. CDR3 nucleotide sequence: TGTGCCAGTAGTATTGCGGGTGATGGAAACACCATATATTTT. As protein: CASSIAGDGNTIYF.

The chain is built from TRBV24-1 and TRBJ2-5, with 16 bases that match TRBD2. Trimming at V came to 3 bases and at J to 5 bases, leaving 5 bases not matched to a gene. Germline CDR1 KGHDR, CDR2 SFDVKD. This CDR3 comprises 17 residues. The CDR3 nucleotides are TGTGCCACCAGTGATCAGGGACTAGCGGGAGGGCGGGAGACCCAGTACTTC. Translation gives CATSDQGLAGGRETQYF.

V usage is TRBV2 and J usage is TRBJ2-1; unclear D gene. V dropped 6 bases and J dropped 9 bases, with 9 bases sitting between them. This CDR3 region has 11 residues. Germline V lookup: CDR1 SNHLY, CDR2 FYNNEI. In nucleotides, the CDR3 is TGTGCCAGCAGGCTGGCTCCTGAGCAGTTCTTC. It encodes CASRLAPEQFF.

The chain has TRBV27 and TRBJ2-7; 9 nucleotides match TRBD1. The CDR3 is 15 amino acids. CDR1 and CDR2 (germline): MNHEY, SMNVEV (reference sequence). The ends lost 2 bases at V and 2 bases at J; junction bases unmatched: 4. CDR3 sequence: CASSLGTGTPYEQYF. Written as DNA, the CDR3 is TGTGCCAGCAGTTTAGGGACAGGGACCCCCTACGAGCAGTACTTC.

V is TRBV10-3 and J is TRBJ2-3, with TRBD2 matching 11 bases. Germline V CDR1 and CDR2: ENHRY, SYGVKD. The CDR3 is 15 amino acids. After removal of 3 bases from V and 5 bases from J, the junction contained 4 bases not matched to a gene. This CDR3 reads CAISDSGRAQDTQYF. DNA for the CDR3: TGTGCCATCAGTGATAGCGGGAGGGCCCAAGATACGCAGTATTTT.

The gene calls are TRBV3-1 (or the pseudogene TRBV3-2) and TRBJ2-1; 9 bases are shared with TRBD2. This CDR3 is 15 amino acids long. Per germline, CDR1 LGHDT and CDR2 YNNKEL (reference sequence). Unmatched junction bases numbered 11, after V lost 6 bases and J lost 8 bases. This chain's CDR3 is CASSQTSGSWDEQFF. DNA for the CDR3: TGTGCCAGCAGTCAAACTAGCGGGTCTTGGGATGAGCAGTTCTTC.

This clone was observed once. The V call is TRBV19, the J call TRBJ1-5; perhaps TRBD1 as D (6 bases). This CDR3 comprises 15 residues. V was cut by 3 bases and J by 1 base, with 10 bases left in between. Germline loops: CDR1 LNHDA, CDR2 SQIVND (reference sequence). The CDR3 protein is CASSMGGGSNQPQHF. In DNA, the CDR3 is TGTGCCAGTAGTATGGGAGGGGGGAGCAATCAGCCCCAGCATTTT.

The CDR3 protein is CASKRGGDLNTEAFF. CDR3 in DNA: TGTGCCAGCAAGAGGGGGGGAGACCTGAACACTGAAGCTTTCTTT. The chain carries TRBV7-6 and TRBJ1-1; D is perhaps TRBD1 (6 bases). V lost 7 bases and J lost 0, with 15 bases in between. The CDR3 extends over 15 amino acids. The germline gives CDR1 SGHVS, CDR2 FNYEAQ.

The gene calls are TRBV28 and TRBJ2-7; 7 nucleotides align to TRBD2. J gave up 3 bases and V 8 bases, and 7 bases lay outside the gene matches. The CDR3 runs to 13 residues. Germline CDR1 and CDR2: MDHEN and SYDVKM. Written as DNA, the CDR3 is TGTGCCAGCGCCAGCGGGGAGATCTACGAGCAGTACTTC. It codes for CASASGEIYEQYF.

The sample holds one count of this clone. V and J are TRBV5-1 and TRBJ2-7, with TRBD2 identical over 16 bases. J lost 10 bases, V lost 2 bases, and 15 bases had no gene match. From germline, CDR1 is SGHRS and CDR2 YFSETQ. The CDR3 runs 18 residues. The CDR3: CASSFDAPGLAGGPSQYF. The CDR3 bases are TGCGCCAGCAGCTTCGACGCTCCGGGACTAGCGGGAGGGCCGAGTCAGTACTTC.

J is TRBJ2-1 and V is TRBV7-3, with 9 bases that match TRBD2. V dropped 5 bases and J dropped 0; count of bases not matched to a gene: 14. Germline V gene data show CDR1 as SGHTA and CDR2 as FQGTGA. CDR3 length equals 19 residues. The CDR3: CASSQGTSRLPSSYNEQFF. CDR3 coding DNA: TGTGCCAGCAGCCAGGGGACTAGCAGACTACCAAGCTCCTACAATGAGCAGTTCTTC.